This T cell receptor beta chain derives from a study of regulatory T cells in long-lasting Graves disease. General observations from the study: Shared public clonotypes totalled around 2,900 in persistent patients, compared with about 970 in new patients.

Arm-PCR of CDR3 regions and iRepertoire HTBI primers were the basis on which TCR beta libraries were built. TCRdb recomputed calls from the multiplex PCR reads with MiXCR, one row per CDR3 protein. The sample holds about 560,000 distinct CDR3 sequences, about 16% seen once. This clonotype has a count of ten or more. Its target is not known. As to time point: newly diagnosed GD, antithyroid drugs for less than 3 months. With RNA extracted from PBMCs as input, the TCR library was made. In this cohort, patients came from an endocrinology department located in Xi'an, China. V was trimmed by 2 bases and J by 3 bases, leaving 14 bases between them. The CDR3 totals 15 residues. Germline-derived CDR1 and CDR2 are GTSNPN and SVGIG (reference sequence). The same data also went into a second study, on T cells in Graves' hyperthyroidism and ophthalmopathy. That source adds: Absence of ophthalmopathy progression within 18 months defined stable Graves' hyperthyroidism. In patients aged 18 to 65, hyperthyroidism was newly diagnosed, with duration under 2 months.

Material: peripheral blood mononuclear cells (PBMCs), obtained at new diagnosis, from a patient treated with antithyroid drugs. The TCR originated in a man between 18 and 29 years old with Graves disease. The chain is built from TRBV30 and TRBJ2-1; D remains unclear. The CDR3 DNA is TGTGCCTGGAGTTCCTCCTTGTGGGTCTACAATGAGCAGTTCTTC. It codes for CAWSSSLWVYNEQFF.